A single sample gave rise to the 13 T cell receptor beta chains below, sequenced in a study of patients and donors after allogeneic stem cell transplantation. TCRdb fed the RT-PCR reads into MiXCR, producing one record per CDR3 protein. The repertoire includes under 200,000 distinct CDR3 sequences, roughly 30% of them detected once, and 3.2% sits in the top ten. The source material was blood, either unsorted or a sorted T cell fraction (not recorded which). The receptor source for this set is a human donor who was either an allogeneic HSCT recipient or a stem cell or donor lymphocyte infusion donor (not recorded which). It is not recorded whose cells these are; they may come from a transplant donor.

This clonotype came up a few times. The chain links TRBV5-1 to TRBJ2-3, with D uncertain. V lost 3 bases and J lost 0, with 8 bases in between. Per the germline V gene, CDR1 is SGHRS and CDR2 is YFSETQ. This CDR3 comprises 14 residues. CDR3 coding DNA: TGCGCCAGCAGCTCTAGACCGAGCACAGATACGCAGTATTTT. Translation gives CASSSRPSTDTQYF. The full variable domain, its missing parts supplied by reference TRBV5-1 and TRBJ2-3, is KAGVTQTPRYLIKTRGQQVTLSCSPISGHRSVSWYQQTPGQGLQFLFEYFSETQRNKGNFPGRFSGRQFSNSRSEMNVSTLELGDSALYLCASSSRPSTDTQYFGPGTRLTVL.

This rearrangement joins TRBV20-1 to TRBJ1-5, with a tentative D call TRBD1 (6 bases). Germline V lookup: CDR1 DFQATT, CDR2 SNEGSKA (reference sequence). Trimming stripped 3 bases from V and 6 bases from J, with 12 bases between. The CDR3 is made up of 13 amino acids. The CDR3 DNA reads as TGCAGTGCTAGGTTACAGGGCGGTCAGCCCCAGCATTTT. It codes for CSARLQGGQPQHF.

The V and J genes are TRBV7-9 and TRBJ2-5; D is ambiguous. This CDR3 has 12 residues. The V end lost 10 bases, the J end lost 4 bases, and 13 bases lay between the germline ends. CDR1 and CDR2 from the germline V gene are SEHNR and FQNEAQ (reference sequence). Here the CDR3 reads CATADLGETQYF. CDR3 DNA sequence: TGTGCCACAGCTGATTTGGGAGAGACCCAGTACTTC.

The gene calls are TRBV5-1 and TRBJ1-4; D gene ambiguous. With 3 bases removed from V and 2 bases from J, the gap between germline ends came to 8 bases. Germline-derived CDR1 and CDR2 are SGHRS and YFSETQ. The CDR3 has 14 amino acids. The CDR3 DNA sequence: TGCGCCAGCAGCTCGGCGGGGACTAATGAAAAACTGTTTTTT. As protein: CASSSAGTNEKLFF.

Notes on this clonotype: Since no conserved phenylalanine or tryptophan closes the CDR3, a read error is the likely cause. The chain uses TRBV10-3 and TRBJ1-2; no reliable D call. Deletions cut 3 bases from V and 5 bases from J, with 7 bases between. The germline V gene encodes CDR1 ENHRY and CDR2 SYGVKD. The CDR3 extends over 12 amino acids. CDR3 region: CAISEQTYGYTI. The CDR3 DNA is TGTGCCATCAGTGAACAGACTTATGGCTACACCATC.

The chain couples TRBV10-2 to TRBJ1-3; D may be TRBD1 (5 bases). V lost 1 base to trimming and J lost 2 bases, with 12 bases between them. The CDR3 is made up of 16 amino acids. Looked up from germline, CDR1 is WSHSY and CDR2 is SAAADI. The CDR3 nucleotides read TGCGCCAGCAGTGAGTTCCGGGGGGGAGCTGGAAACACCATATATTTT. It yields the protein CASSEFRGGAGNTIYF.

This chain links TRBV3-1 with TRBJ1-5; unclear D gene. Deletions cut 1 base from V and 0 bases from J, with 7 bases between. Germline lookup yields CDR1 LGHDT and CDR2 YNNKEL (reference sequence). The CDR3 covers 15 residues. DNA for the CDR3: TGTGCCAGCAGCCAAGGGGTCTATAGCAATCAGCCCCAGCATTTT. Protein sequence: CASSQGVYSNQPQHF.

This rearrangement joins TRBV27 to TRBJ2-1, with D possibly TRBD1 on 5 matching bases. The germline V and J ends were trimmed by 7 bases and 4 bases, with 11 bases remaining between them. CDR1 is MNHEY, CDR2 SMNVEV, per germline (reference sequence). The CDR3 covers 13 residues. The CDR3 loop is CASKVSGYNEQFF. CDR3 nucleotide sequence: TGTGCCAGCAAGGTATCAGGGTACAATGAGCAGTTCTTC.

The V and J genes are TRBV7-9 and TRBJ1-1; 7 positions match TRBD1. Germline V gives CDR1 SEHNR, CDR2 FQNEAQ (reference sequence). Germline trimming cut 0 bases from V and 8 bases from J; bases unmatched to any gene: 3. The CDR3 loop spans 13 amino acids. CDR3 amino acids: CASSLAGTAEAFF. Here the CDR3 DNA reads TGTGCCAGCAGCTTAGCTGGGACAGCAGAAGCTTTCTTT.

The genes are TRBV7-8 and TRBJ2-3; no firm D call. CDR3 length equals 15 residues. Trimming shortened V by 5 bases and J by 2 bases, and 14 bases separated the two germline ends. Germline V gene data show CDR1 as SGHVS and CDR2 as FQNEAQ. The CDR3 nucleotides are TGTGCCAGCAGCCGAGACTCGTACCTCACAGATACGCAGTATTTT. This gives the protein CASSRDSYLTDTQYF. Using reference TRBV7-8 and TRBJ2-3 for the parts outside the CDR3, the full variable domain is GAGVSQSPRYKVAKRGQDVALRCDPISGHVSLFWYQQALGQGPEFLTYFQNEAQLDKSGLPSDRFFAERPEGSVSTLKIQRTQQEDSAVYLCASSRDSYLTDTQYFGPGTRLTVL.

The gene calls are TRBV7-9 and TRBJ2-1; no clear D gene. With 5 bases removed from V and 8 bases from J, the gap between germline ends came to 13 bases. Germline V lookup: CDR1 SEHNR, CDR2 FQNEAQ (reference sequence). This CDR3 contains 13 residues. This CDR3 is CASSHMVSHEQFF. The CDR3 DNA sequence: TGTGCCAGCAGCCATATGGTGTCTCATGAGCAGTTCTTC.

The V and J genes are TRBV29-1 and TRBJ2-3; D is undetermined. The germline gives CDR1 SQVTM, CDR2 ANQGSEA. CDR3 length: 10 residues. V lost 6 bases, J lost 5 bases, and 6 bases lay in between. The CDR3 nucleotides read TGCAGCGTGACGCGAGATACGCAGTATTTT. Its protein product is CSVTRDTQYF.

This clonotype was observed a few times. The chain combines TRBV20-1 with TRBJ1-5; a possible D gene is TRBD1 (5 bases). Germline loops: CDR1 DFQATT, CDR2 SNEGSKA (reference sequence). V gave up 3 bases and J gave up 9 bases, with 21 bases separating them. The CDR3 runs 15 residues. The CDR3 loop is CSASVPGGVPGPQHF. The CDR3 coding sequence is TGCAGTGCTAGTGTCCCCGGGGGGGTTCCCGGGCCCCAGCATTTT.